This T cell receptor beta chain is drawn from a study of T cell responses to AZD1222 COVID-19 vaccine. Study conclusions and caveats: Females made up more of the donors, who were largely white British, and clonal diversity may have come out too low. No day 14 peak samples; only post-peak repertoires were characterized. Among spike-specific TCRs, nearly half reportedly target unmutated variant regions.

V was shortened by 7 bases and J by 3 bases, with 17 bases between the two germline ends. CDR1 MNHNS and CDR2 SASEGT come from the germline V gene. The CDR3 is 15 residues long. On this clone itself: Its specificity is unknown.

The repertoire was sequenced with immunoSEQ multiplex PCR; TCRdb's copy has only in-frame clones and lacks some. The sample lists fewer than 150,000 clones; roughly 84% were seen once. The sequence was obtained from an adult in good health. The chain links TRBV6-1 to TRBJ2-3; D remains ambiguous. The source material was peripheral blood, sampled on day 0 of AZD1222 vaccination. CDR3 residues: CASTIPSRGTDTQYF. CDR3 coding DNA: TGTGCCAGCACTATCCCAAGTCGTGGGACAGATACGCAGTATTTT.